These 9 T cell receptor beta chains were sequenced from one sample in a study of blood T cell repertoires in COVID-19. TCRdb's copy holds only in-frame clones and misses some; the assay was immunoSEQ multiplex PCR. The sample includes under 150,000 clones, around 82% of them seen just once. Sequences were obtained from peripheral blood. Receptors originate from a man aged 55 to 70 with acute or convalescent COVID-19.

The chain recombines TRBV27 with TRBJ2-1, with D possibly TRBD2 on 5 matching bases. Germline assignment: CDR1 MNHEY and CDR2 SMNVEV (reference sequence). There are 13 residues in the CDR3. The V end was cut by 8 bases, the J end by 6 bases, with 14 bases between. The CDR3 is CASRDSSPNEQFF. Here the CDR3 DNA reads TGTGCCAGCCGGGATAGCTCACCCAATGAGCAGTTCTTC.

In its sample, this clone was seen a few times. This chain connects TRBV7-6 to TRBJ2-5; D possibly corresponds to TRBD2 (6 bases). There are 16 residues in the CDR3. CDR1 and CDR2 from the germline V gene are SGHVS and FNYEAQ. Deletions cut 5 bases from V and 4 bases from J, with 20 bases between. The CDR3 sequence: CASSPGVAVVPETQYF. In DNA form, the CDR3 reads TGTGCCAGCAGCCCTGGAGTAGCGGTAGTCCCAGAGACCCAGTACTTC.

CDR3 amino acids: CATLAGNTIYF. The DNA of the CDR3 is TGTGCCACCCTAGCCGGAAACACCATATATTTT. This chain links TRBV28 with TRBJ1-3, with D unresolved. The germline V and J ends were trimmed by 10 bases and 4 bases, with 8 bases remaining between them. The germline V gene has CDR1 MDHEN and CDR2 SYDVKM. CDR3 length: 11 residues.

The V call is TRBV7-9, the J call TRBJ2-7; D possibly corresponds to TRBD2 (5 bases). CDR1 is SEHNR, CDR2 FQNEAQ, per germline (reference sequence). The CDR3 has 16 residues. Trimming stripped 5 bases from V and 0 bases from J, with 17 bases between. The DNA for the CDR3 is TGTGCCAGCAGCCCTCAGATAGGGAGCAGCTCCTACGAGCAGTACTTC. This gives the protein CASSPQIGSSSYEQYF.

The V gene is TRBV2, the J gene TRBJ1-1; no definite D call. The CDR3 sequence is 13 residues long. The V and J ends lost 6 bases and 2 bases respectively, with 10 bases between them. Germline CDR1 is SNHLY and CDR2 is FYNNEI. In nucleotides, the CDR3 is TGTGCCAGCAGAGCAACAGAAAACACTGAAGCTTTCTTT. This codes for CASRATENTEAFF.

This chain's CDR3 is CASSGGRGGLDQPQHF. CDR3 in DNA: TGTGCCAGCAGTGGGGGACGCGGGGGACTCGACCAGCCCCAGCATTTT. The chain links TRBV6-1 to TRBJ1-5; D possibly corresponds to TRBD1 (5 bases). CDR3 size: 16 residues. Germline CDR1 reads MNHNS; CDR2 reads SASEGT. V was clipped by 4 bases and J by 7 bases, with 20 bases between them.

The chain links TRBV5-1 to TRBJ2-2, with 8 bases that match TRBD2. Germline CDR1 is SGHRS and CDR2 is YFSETQ. This CDR3 comprises 14 residues. The V gene end was trimmed by 4 bases and the J gene end by 4 bases; junction bases not matched to a gene: 3. The chain's CDR3 is CASSPGGVTGELFF. The CDR3 nucleotides are TGCGCCAGCAGCCCGGGGGGGGTCACCGGGGAGCTGTTTTTT.

The chain joins TRBV27 to TRBJ1-1; 7 bases map to TRBD1. The CDR3 contains 17 residues. After removal of 3 bases from V and 1 base from J, the junction contained 11 bases not matched to a gene. The V gene's germline CDR1 is MNHEY and CDR2 SMNVEV (reference sequence). The CDR3 spells CASSFGQDSFSNTEAFF. The DNA of the CDR3 is TGTGCCAGCAGTTTTGGACAGGACTCCTTTTCGAACACTGAAGCTTTCTTT.

This chain uses TRBV27 with TRBJ1-5; 8 bases line up with TRBD1. V was clipped by 2 bases and J by 2 bases; unmatched bases: 2. Germline V gene sequence: CDR1 MNHEY, CDR2 SMNVEV (reference sequence). The CDR3 sequence is 15 residues long. CDR3 coding DNA: TGTGCCAGCAGTTTAGACAGGGGAGGCAATCAGCCCCAGCATTTT. It is translated as CASSLDRGGNQPQHF.